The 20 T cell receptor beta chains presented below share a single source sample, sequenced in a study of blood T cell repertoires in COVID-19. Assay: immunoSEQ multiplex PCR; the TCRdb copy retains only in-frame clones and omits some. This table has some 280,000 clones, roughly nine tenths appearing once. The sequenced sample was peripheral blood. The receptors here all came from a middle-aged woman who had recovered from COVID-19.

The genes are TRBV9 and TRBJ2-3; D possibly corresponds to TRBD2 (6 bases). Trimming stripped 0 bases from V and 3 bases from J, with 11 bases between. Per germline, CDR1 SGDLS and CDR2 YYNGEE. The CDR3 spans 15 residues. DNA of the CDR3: TGTGCCAGCAGCGTAGCTAACGGAGGGACAGATACGCAGTATTTT. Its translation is CASSVANGGTDTQYF.

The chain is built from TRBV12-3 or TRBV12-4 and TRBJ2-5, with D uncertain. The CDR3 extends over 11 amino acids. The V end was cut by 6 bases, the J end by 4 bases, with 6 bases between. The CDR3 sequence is CASSAAETQYF. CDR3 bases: TGTGCCAGCAGCGCGGCAGAGACCCAGTACTTC.

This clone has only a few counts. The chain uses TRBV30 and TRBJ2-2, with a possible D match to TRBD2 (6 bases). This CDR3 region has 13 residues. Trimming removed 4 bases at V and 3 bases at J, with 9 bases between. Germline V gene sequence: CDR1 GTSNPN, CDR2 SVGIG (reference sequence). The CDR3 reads CAWKVADTGELFF. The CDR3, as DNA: TGTGCCTGGAAGGTAGCGGACACCGGGGAGCTGTTTTTT.

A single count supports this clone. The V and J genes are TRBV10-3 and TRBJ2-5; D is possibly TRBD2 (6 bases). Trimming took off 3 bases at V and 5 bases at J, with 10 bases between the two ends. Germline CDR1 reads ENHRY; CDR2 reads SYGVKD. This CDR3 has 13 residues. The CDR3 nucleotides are TGTGCCATCAGTGACGGGGCGGGGGAGACCCAGTACTTC. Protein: CAISDGAGETQYF.

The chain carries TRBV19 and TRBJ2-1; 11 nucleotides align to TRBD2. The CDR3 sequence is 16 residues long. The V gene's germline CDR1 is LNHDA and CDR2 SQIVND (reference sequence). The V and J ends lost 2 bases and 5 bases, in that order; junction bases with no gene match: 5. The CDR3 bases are TGTGCCAGTAGTATAACTAGCGGGAGTAGGGACAATGAGCAGTTCTTC. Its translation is CASSITSGSRDNEQFF. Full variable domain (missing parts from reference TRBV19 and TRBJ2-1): DGGITQSPKYLFRKEGQNVTLSCEQNLNHDAMYWYRQDPGQGLRLIYYSQIVNDFQKGDIAEGYSVSREKKESFPLTVTSAQKNPTAFYLCASSITSGSRDNEQFFGPGTRLTVL.

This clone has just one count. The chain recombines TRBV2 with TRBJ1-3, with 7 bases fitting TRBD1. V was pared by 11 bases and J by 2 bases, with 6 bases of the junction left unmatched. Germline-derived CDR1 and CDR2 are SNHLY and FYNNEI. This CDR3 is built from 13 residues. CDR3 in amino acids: CASRGFAGNTIYF. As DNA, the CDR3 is TGTGCCTCCAGGGGGTTCGCTGGAAACACCATATATTTT.

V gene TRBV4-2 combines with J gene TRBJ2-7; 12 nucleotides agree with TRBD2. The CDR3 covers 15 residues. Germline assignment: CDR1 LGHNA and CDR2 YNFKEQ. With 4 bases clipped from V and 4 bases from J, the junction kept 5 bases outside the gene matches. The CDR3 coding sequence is TGTGCCAGCAGCCTCGACGGGACTAGCGGGTACGAGCAGTACTTC. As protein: CASSLDGTSGYEQYF.

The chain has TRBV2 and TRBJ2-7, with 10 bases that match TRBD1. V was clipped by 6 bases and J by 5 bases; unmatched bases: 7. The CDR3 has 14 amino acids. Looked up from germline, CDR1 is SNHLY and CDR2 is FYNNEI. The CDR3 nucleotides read TGTGCCAGCAGCGCCGACAGGGGGCTGGACGAGCAGTACTTC. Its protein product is CASSADRGLDEQYF.

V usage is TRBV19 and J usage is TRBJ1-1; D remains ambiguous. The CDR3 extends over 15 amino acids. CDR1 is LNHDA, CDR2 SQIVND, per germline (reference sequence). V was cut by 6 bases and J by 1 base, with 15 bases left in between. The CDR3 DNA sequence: TGTGCCAGTAGGGGATGGGTCGGAGGGAACACTGAAGCTTTCTTT. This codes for CASRGWVGGNTEAFF. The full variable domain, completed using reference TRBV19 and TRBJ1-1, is DGGITQSPKYLFRKEGQNVTLSCEQNLNHDAMYWYRQDPGQGLRLIYYSQIVNDFQKGDIAEGYSVSREKKESFPLTVTSAQKNPTAFYLCASRGWVGGNTEAFFGQGTRLTVV.

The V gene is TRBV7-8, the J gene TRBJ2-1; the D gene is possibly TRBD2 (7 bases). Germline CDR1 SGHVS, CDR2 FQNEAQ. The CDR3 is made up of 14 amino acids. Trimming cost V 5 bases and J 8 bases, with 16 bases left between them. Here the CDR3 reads CASSPPPGGHEQFF. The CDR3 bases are TGTGCCAGCAGCCCGCCCCCGGGGGGCCATGAGCAGTTCTTC.

CDR3 DNA sequence: TGTGCCAGCAGCCAAGGACCGCAGGGCTATGAGCAGTTCTTC. This sequence encodes CASSQGPQGYEQFF. This rearrangement joins TRBV3-1 (or the pseudogene TRBV3-2) to TRBJ2-1, with D possibly being TRBD1 (5 bases). The V gene lost 1 base and the J gene lost 8 bases, with 12 bases spanning the gap. Germline lookup yields CDR1 LGHDT and CDR2 YNNKEL (reference sequence). There are 14 residues in the CDR3.

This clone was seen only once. In DNA, the CDR3 is TGTGCCAGCAGCCAAGATAGGTCTCCAGGCAATTTCTTCTATGGCTACACCTTC. Translation: CASSQDRSPGNFFYGYTF. The chain carries TRBV14 and TRBJ1-2, with no clear D. Germline V gives CDR1 SGHDN, CDR2 FVKESK. V was shortened by 0 bases and J by 4 bases, with 21 bases between the two germline ends. The CDR3 is made up of 18 amino acids.

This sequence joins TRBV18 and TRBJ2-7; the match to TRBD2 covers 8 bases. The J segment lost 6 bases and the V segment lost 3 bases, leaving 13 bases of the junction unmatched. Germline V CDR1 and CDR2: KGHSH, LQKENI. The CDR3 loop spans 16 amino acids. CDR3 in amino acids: CASSPGGGLESAEQYF. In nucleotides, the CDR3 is TGTGCCAGCTCACCCGGTGGGGGACTAGAATCTGCCGAGCAGTACTTC.

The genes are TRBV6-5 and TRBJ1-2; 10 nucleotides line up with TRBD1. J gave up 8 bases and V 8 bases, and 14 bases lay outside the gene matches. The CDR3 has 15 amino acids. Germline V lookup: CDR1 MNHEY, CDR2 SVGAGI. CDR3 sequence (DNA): TGTGCCAGCCGGGGGACAGGGGATAGTTGGAGGGGCTACACCTTC. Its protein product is CASRGTGDSWRGYTF.

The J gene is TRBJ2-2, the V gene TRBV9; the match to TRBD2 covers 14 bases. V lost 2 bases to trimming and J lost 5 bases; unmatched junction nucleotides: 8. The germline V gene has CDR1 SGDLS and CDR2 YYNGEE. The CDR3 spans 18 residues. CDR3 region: CASSVLTSGRGGTGELFF. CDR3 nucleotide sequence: TGTGCCAGCAGCGTCCTGACTAGCGGGAGGGGAGGTACCGGGGAGCTGTTTTTT.

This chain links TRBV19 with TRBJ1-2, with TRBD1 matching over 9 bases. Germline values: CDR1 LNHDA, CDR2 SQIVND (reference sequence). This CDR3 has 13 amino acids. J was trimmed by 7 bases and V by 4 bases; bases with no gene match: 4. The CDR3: CASSSGQGPGYTF. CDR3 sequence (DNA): TGTGCCAGTAGTAGCGGACAGGGGCCTGGCTACACCTTC.

Written as DNA, the CDR3 is TGTGCCAGCAGCTTTTCAGGAGGGAACCCTTCTTTCTACGAGCAGTACTTC. Its protein product is CASSFSGGNPSFYEQYF. The V and J genes are TRBV5-6 and TRBJ2-7; D is perhaps TRBD2 (6 bases). The CDR3 extends over 17 amino acids. Germline V gene sequence: CDR1 SGHDT, CDR2 YYEEEE. The V end lost 2 bases, the J end lost 3 bases, and 21 bases lay between the germline ends.

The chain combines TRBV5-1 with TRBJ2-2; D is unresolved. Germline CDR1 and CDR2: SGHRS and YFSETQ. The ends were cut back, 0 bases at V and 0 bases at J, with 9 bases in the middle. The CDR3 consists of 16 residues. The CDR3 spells CASSLGVRANTGELFF. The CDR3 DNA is TGCGCCAGCAGCTTGGGCGTCCGAGCGAACACCGGGGAGCTGTTTTTT.

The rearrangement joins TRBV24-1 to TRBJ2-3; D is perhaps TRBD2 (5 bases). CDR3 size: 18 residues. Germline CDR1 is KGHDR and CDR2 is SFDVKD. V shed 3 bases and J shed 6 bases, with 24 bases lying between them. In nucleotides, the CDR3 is TGTGCCACCAGTGATCCCGCCCGGGGTCCGGCGTACCAGGATACGCAGTATTTT. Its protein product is CATSDPARGPAYQDTQYF.

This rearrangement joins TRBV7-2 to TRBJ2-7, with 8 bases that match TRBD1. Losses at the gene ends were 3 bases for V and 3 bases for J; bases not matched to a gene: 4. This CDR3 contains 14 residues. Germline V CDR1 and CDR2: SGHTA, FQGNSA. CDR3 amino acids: CASSLGQAIYEQYF. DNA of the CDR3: TGTGCCAGCAGCTTGGGACAGGCAATCTACGAGCAGTACTTC.